This TCR beta chain emerged from a study of blood T cells in healthy people across ages. A second PCR of roughly 7 to 11 cycles used a sample-barcoded 5' primer and a J-beta primer mix. MiXCR, run by TCRdb on the 5' RACE reads, gives a single entry per CDR3 protein. The data show some 790,000 distinct CDR3 sequences, around 28% seen once. General observations from the study: Reliance upon unsorted PBMCs precluded definitive naive versus antigen-experienced comparison. In long-lived donors, naive CD4+ cell counts and diversity exceeded those of aged donors. Naive T cell percentage by flow cytometry tracked strongly with beta diversity.

At least ten counts were recorded for this clonotype. No antigen is known for it. An end of the junction differs from the germline gene, which may be a read error. Per germline, CDR1 SGHTA and CDR2 FQGNSA. This CDR3 comprises 14 residues. The receptor's source is a woman of 80 years or more in good health. The chain carries TRBV7-2 and TRBJ2-7, with TRBD1 matching 10 bases. Source material: blood. CDR3 protein: CASSFGTGAYEQYF. As DNA, the CDR3 is TGCGCCAGCAGCTTCGGGACAGGGGCTTACGAGCAGTACTTC. Full variable domain (remainder filled in from reference TRBV7-2 and TRBJ2-7): GAGVSQSPSNKVTEKGKDVELRCDPISGHTALYWYRQSLGQGLEFLIYFQGNSAPDKSGLPSDRFSAERTGGSVSTLTIQRTQQEDSAVYLCASSFGTGAYEQYFGPGTRLTVT.